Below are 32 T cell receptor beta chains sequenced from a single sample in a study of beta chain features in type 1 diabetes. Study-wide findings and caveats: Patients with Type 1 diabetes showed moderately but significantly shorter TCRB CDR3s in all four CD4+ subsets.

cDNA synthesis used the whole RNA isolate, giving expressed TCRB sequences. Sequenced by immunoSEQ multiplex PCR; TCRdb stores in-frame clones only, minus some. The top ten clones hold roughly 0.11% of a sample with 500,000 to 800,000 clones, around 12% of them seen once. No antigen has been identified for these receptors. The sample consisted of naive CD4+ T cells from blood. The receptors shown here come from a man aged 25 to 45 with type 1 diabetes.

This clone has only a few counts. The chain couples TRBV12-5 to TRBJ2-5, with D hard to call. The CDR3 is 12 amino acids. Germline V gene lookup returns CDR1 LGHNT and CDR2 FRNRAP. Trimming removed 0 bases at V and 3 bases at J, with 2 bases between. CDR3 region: CASGLVKETQYF. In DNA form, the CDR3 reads TGTGCTAGTGGTTTGGTAAAAGAGACCCAGTACTTC.

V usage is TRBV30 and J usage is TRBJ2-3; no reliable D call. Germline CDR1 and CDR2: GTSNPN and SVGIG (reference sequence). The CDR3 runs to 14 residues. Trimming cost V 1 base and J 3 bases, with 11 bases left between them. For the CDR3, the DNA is TGTGCCTGGAGTGACGGCCAAGGGACAGATACGCAGTATTTT. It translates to CAWSDGQGTDTQYF.

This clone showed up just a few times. The CDR3 reads CASGPSGETKQFF. CDR3 sequence (DNA): TGTGCCAGCGGGCCTAGCGGGGAAACCAAGCAGTTCTTC. The V call is TRBV4-2, the J call TRBJ2-1; 9 nucleotides agree with TRBD2. The CDR3 covers 13 residues. Germline trimming cut 8 bases from V and 11 bases from J; bases unmatched to any gene: 10. Germline values: CDR1 LGHNA, CDR2 YNFKEQ.

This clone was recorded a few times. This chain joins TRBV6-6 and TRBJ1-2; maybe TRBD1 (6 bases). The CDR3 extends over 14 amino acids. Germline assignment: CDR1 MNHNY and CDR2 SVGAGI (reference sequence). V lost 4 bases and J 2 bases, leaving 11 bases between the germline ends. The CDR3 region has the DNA TGTGCCAGCAGTTCTCGGACAGAGAACTATGGCTACACCTTC. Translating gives CASSSRTENYGYTF.

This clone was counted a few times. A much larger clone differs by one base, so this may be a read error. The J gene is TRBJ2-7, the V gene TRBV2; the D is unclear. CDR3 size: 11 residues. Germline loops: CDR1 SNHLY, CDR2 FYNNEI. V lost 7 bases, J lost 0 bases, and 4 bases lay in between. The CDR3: CASTASYEQYF. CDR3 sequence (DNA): TGTGCCAGCACCGCCTCCTACGAGCAGTACTTC.

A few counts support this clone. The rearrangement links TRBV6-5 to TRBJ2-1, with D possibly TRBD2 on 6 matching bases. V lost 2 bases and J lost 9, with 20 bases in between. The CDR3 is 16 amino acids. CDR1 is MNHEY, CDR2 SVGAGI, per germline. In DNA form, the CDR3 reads TGTGCCAGCAGTTACAACAGCGGGCTGTTTATGGTTGAGCAGTTCTTC. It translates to CASSYNSGLFMVEQFF.

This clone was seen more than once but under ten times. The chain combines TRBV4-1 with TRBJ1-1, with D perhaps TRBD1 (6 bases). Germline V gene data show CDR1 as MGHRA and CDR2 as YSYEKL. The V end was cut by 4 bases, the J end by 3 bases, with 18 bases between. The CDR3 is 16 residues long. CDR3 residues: CASSPWSTGRDTEAFF. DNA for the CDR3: TGCGCCAGCAGCCCTTGGAGCACAGGGAGGGACACTGAAGCTTTCTTT.

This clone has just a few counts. The CDR3 sequence: CASSPGTGLSLGYTF. As DNA, the CDR3 is TGCGCCAGCAGCCCGGGGACAGGGTTGAGTCTTGGCTACACCTTC. The rearrangement uses TRBV5-1 and TRBJ1-2, with 9 bases identical to TRBD1. Germline V gene sequence: CDR1 SGHRS, CDR2 YFSETQ. V lost 4 bases and J lost 7; bases outside the gene matches: 11. The CDR3 sequence is 15 residues long.

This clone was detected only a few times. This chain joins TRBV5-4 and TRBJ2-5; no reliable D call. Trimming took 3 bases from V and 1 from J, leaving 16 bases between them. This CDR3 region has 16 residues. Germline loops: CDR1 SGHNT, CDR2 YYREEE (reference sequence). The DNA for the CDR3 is TGTGCCAGCAGCTGGATACCCGGACGGAGCCAAGAGACCCAGTACTTC. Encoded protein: CASSWIPGRSQETQYF.

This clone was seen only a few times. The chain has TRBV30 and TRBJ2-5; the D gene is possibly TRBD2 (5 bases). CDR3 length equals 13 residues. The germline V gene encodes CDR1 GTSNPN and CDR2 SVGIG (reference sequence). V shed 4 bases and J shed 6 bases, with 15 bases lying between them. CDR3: CAWTLSEGQTQYF. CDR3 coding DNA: TGTGCCTGGACCTTGAGTGAGGGCCAGACCCAGTACTTC.

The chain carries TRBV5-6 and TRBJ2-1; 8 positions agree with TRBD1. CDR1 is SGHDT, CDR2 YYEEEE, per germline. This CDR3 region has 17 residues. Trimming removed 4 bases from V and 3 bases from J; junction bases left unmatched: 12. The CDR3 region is CASSVTGTGGHYNEQFF. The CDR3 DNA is TGTGCCAGCAGCGTGACCGGGACAGGAGGCCACTACAATGAGCAGTTCTTC.

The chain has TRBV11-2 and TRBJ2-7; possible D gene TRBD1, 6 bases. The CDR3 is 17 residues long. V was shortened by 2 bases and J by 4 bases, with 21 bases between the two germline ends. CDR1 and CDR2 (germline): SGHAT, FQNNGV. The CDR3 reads CASSLISVPGAGYEQYF. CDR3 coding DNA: TGTGCCAGCAGCTTAATCAGCGTTCCAGGGGCTGGGTACGAGCAGTACTTC.

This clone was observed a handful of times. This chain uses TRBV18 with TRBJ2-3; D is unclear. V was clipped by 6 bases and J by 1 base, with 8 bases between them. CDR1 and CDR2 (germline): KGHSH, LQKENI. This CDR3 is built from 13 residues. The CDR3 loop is CASSVSGTDTQYF. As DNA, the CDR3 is TGTGCCAGCTCCGTCTCGGGCACAGATACGCAGTATTTT.

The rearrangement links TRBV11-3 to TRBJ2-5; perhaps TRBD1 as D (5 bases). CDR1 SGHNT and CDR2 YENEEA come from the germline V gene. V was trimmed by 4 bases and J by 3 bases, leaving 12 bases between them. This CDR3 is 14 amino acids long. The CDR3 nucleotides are TGTGCCAGCAGCTCCACCGCGACAGAAGAGACCCAGTACTTC. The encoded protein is CASSSTATEETQYF.

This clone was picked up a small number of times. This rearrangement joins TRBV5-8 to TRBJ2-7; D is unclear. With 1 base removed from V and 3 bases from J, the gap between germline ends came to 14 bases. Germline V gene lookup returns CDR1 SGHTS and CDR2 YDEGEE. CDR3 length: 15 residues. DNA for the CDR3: TGTGCCAGCAGCTTGTACGGAAAACCCAACTACGAGCAGTACTTC. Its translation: CASSLYGKPNYEQYF.

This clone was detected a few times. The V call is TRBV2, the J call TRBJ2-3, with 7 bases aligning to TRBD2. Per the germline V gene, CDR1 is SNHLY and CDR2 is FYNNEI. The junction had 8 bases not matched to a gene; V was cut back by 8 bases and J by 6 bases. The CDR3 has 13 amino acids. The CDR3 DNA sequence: TGTGCCAGCGGACCCGGGGGAGGGGATACGCAGTATTTT. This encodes CASGPGGGDTQYF.

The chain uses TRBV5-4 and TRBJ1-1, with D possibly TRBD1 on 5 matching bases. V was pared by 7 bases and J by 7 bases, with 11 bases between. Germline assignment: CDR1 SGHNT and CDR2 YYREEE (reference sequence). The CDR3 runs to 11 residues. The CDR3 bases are TGTGCCAGCCATAAAGGGGTTGAAGCTTTCTTT. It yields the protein CASHKGVEAFF.

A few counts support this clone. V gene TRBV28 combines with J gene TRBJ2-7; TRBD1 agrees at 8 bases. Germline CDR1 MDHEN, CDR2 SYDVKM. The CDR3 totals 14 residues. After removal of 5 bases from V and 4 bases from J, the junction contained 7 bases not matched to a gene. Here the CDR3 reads CASSDGQGGYEQYF. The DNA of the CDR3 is TGTGCCAGCAGTGACGGACAGGGAGGATACGAGCAGTACTTC.

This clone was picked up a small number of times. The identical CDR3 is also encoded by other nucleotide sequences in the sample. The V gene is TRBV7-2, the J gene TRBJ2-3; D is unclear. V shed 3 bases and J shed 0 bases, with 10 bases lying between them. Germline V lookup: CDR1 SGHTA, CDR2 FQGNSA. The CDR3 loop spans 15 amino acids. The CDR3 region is CASSFPSGSTDTQYF. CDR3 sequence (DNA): TGTGCCAGCAGCTTTCCAAGTGGCAGCACAGATACGCAGTATTTT. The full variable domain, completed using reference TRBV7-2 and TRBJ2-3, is GAGVSQSPSNKVTEKGKDVELRCDPISGHTALYWYRQSLGQGLEFLIYFQGNSAPDKSGLPSDRFSAERTGGSVSTLTIQRTQQEDSAVYLCASSFPSGSTDTQYFGPGTRLTVL.

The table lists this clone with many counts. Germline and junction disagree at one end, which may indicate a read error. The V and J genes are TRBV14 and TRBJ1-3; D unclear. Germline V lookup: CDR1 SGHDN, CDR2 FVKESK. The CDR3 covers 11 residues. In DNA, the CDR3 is TGTGCCAGCAGCCAAGGGGGAGACCCGGATTTT. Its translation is CASSQGGDPDF. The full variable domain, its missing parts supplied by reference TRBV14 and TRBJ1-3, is EAGVTQFPSHSVIEKGQTVTLRCDPISGHDNLYWYRRVMGKEIKFLLHFVKESKQDESGMPNNRFLAERTGGTYSTLKVQPAELEDSGVYFCASSQGGDPDFGEGSWLTVV.

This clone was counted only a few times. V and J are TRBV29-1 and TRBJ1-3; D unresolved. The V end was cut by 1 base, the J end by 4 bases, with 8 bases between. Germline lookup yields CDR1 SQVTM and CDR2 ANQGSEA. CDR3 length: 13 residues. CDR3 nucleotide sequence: TGCAGCGTTGAAGGCCCCTCGGGAAACACCATATATTTT. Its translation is CSVEGPSGNTIYF. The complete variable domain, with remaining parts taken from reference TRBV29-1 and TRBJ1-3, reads SAVISQKPSRDICQRGTSLTIQCQVDSQVTMMFWYRQQPGQSLTLIATANQGSEATYESGFVIDKFPISRPNLTFSTLTVSNMSPEDSSIYLCSVEGPSGNTIYFGEGSWLTVV.

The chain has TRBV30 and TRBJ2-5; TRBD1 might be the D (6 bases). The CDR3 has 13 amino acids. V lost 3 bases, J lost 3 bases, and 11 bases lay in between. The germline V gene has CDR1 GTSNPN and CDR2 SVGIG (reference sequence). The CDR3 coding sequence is TGTGCCTGGAGGGCCGGGACAAAAGAGACCCAGTACTTC. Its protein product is CAWRAGTKETQYF. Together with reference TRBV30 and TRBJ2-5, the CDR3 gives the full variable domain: SQTIHQWPATLVQPVGSPLSLECTVEGTSNPNLYWYRQAAGRGLQLLFYSVGIGQISSEVPQNLSASRPQDRQFILSSKKLLLSDSGFYLCAWRAGTKETQYFGPGTRLLVL.

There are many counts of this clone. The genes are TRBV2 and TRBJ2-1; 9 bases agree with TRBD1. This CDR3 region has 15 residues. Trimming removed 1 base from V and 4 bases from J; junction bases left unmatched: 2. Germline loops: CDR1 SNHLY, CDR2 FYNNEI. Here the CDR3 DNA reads TGTGCCAGCAGTGAAGGGGGACAGGGTTACAATGAGCAGTTCTTC. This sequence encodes CASSEGGQGYNEQFF.

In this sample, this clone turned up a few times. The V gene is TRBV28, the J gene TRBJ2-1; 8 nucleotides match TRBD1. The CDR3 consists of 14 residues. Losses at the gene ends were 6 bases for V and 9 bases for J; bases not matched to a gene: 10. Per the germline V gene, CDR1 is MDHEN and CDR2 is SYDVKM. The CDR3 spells CASSSGQGTGEQFF. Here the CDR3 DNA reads TGTGCCAGCAGCTCCGGACAGGGAACGGGTGAGCAGTTCTTC. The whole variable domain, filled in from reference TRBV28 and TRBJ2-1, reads DVKVTQSSRYLVKRTGEKVFLECVQDMDHENMFWYRQDPGLGLRLIYFSYDVKMKEKGDIPEGYSVSREKKERFSLILESASTNQTSMYLCASSSGQGTGEQFFGPGTRLTVL.

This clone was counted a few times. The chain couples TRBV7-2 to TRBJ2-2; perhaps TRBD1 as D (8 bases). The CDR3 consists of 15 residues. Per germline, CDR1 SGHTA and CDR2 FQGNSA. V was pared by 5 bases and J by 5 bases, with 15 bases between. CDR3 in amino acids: CASSPGQGGTGELFF. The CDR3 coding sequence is TGTGCCAGCAGCCCCGGACAGGGAGGGACCGGGGAGCTGTTTTTT.

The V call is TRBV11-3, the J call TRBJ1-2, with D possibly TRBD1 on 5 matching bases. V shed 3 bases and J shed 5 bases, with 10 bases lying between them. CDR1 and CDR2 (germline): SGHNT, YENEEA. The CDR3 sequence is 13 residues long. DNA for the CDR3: TGTGCCAGCAGCTTCGCAGGGTCATATGGCTACACCTTC. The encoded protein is CASSFAGSYGYTF. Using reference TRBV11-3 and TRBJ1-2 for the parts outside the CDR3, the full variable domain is EAGVVQSPRYKIIEKKQPVAFWCNPISGHNTLYWYLQNLGQGPELLIRYENEEAVDDSQLPKDRFSAERLKGVDSTLKIQPAELGDSAVYLCASSFAGSYGYTFGSGTRLTVV.

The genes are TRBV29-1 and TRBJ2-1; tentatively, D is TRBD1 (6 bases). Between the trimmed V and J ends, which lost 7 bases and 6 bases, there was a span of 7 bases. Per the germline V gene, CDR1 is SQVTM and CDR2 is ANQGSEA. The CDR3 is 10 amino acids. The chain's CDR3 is CSGRGNEQFF. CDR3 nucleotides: TGCAGCGGCAGGGGCAATGAGCAGTTCTTC.

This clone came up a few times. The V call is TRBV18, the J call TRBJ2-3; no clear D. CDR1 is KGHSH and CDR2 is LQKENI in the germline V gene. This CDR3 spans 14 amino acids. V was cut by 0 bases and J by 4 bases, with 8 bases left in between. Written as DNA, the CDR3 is TGTGCCAGCTCACCACCCGTCGTCTCAGATACGCAGTATTTT. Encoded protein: CASSPPVVSDTQYF.

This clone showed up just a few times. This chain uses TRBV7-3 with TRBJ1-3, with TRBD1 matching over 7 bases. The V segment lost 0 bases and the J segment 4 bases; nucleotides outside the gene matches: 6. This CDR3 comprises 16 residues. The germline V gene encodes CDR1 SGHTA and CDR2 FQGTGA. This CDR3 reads CASSLTPQGLGNTIYF. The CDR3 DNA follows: TGTGCCAGCAGCTTAACCCCACAGGGGCTCGGAAACACCATATATTTT.

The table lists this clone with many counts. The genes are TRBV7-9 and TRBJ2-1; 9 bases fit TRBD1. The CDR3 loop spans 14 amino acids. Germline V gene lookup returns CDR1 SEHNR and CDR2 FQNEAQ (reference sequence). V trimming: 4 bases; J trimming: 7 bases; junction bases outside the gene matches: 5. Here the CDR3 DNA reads TGTGCCAGCAGCTCCGGGACAGGGACGAATGAGCAGTTCTTC. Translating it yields CASSSGTGTNEQFF.

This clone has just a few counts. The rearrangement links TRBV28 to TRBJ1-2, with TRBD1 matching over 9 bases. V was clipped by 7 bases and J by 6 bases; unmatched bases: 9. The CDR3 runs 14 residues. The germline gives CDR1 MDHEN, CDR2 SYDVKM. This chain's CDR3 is CASNLQGARNGYTF. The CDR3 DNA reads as TGTGCCAGCAATCTACAGGGGGCTAGAAATGGCTACACCTTC.

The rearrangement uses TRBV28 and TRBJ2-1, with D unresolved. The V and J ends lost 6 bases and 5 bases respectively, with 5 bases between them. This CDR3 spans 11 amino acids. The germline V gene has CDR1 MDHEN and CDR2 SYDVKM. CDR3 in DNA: TGTGCCAGCAGGGGTAACAATGAGCAGTTCTTC. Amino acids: CASRGNNEQFF.